The 7 T cell receptor beta chains below were found in one sample sequenced in a study of identifying expanded T cells in peripheral blood. Profiling relied on immunoSEQ multiplex PCR, and the TCRdb table lists in-frame clones only, not all of them. The sample carries about 58,000 clones, roughly 90% recorded once. What was sequenced was blood. The receptors shown here come from a person aged 18 to 70 in good health.

The chain joins TRBV18 to TRBJ2-1; no reliable D call. The CDR3 runs to 15 residues. The germline V and J ends were trimmed by 8 bases and 0 bases, with 14 bases remaining between them. The germline V gene has CDR1 KGHSH and CDR2 LQKENI. The CDR3 DNA follows: TGTGCCAGCCAAGCCGCCCTGAGCTCCTACAATGAGCAGTTCTTC. Its protein product is CASQAALSSYNEQFF.

V gene TRBV6-5 combines with J gene TRBJ1-2; D may be TRBD1 (5 bases). The CDR3 has 15 amino acids. Trimming shortened V by 4 bases and J by 8 bases, and 20 bases separated the two germline ends. Per the germline V gene, CDR1 is MNHEY and CDR2 is SVGAGI. The CDR3 loop reads CASSSDSSLIWGYTF. DNA for the CDR3: TGTGCCAGCAGTTCCGACAGCAGTCTTATCTGGGGCTACACCTTC.

The CDR3 region is CASSAGANTEAFF. CDR3 bases: TGTGCCAGCAGCGCCGGGGCTAACACTGAAGCTTTCTTT. This chain joins TRBV9 and TRBJ1-1, with D perhaps TRBD1 (5 bases). In germline, CDR1 is SGDLS, CDR2 YYNGEE. The CDR3 is 13 residues long. Trimming removed 3 bases at V and 2 bases at J, with 8 bases between.

V usage is TRBV7-2 and J usage is TRBJ2-7, with 10 bases fitting TRBD2. Unmatched junction bases numbered 4, after V lost 3 bases and J lost 2 bases. The CDR3 totals 15 residues. Germline V CDR1 and CDR2: SGHTA, FQGNSA. This CDR3 is CASSLERGGPYEQYF. In DNA form, the CDR3 reads TGTGCCAGCAGCTTGGAGCGGGGGGGCCCCTACGAGCAGTACTTC.

The chain combines TRBV27 with TRBJ2-3; 9 positions match TRBD1. CDR3 length: 16 amino acids. V shed 6 bases, J shed 4 bases, and the junction held 11 bases outside the gene matches. Germline V gene data show CDR1 as MNHEY and CDR2 as SMNVEV (reference sequence). CDR3 bases: TGTGCCAGCAGCAGGATTTACGGGACAGGGCCAGATACGCAGTATTTT. This codes for CASSRIYGTGPDTQYF.

The genes are TRBV27 and TRBJ2-3; 7 bases fit TRBD2. V gave up 10 bases and J gave up 2 bases; unmatched junction bases: 3. This CDR3 has 12 residues. Germline assignment: CDR1 MNHEY and CDR2 SMNVEV (reference sequence). This CDR3 reads CATRDYTDTQYF. CDR3 nucleotide sequence: TGTGCCACTAGGGACTACACAGATACGCAGTATTTT.

The chain carries TRBV7-2 and TRBJ1-2; the D gene is possibly TRBD1 (6 bases). The CDR3 consists of 14 residues. The V end lost 0 bases, the J end lost 4 bases, and 9 bases lay between the germline ends. Germline V gene lookup returns CDR1 SGHTA and CDR2 FQGNSA. CDR3 coding DNA: TGTGCCAGCAGCTTAGCTGGGGGCGGCTATGGCTACACCTTC. Its translation: CASSLAGGGYGYTF.